The present T cell receptor (beta chain) was sequenced within a study of glioma-infiltrating T cells after dendritic cell vaccination. Study overall: The vaccine used monocyte-derived dendritic cells pulsed overnight with autologous tumor lysate.

TCRdb's table, derived via immunoSEQ multiplex PCR, lists solely in-frame clones and lacks some. Among roughly 56,000 clones listed, roughly 84% were seen once. The CDR3 runs 17 residues. Trimming took 5 bases from V and 4 from J, leaving 23 bases between them. The germline gives CDR1 SGHTA, CDR2 FQGTGA. Regarding time point: after dendritic cell vaccination, including at tumor progression/relapse. Blood PBMC samples: pre-vaccination, two weeks post third vaccination, and at tumor progression. Study-wide findings and caveats: Only a small number of patients had complete blood and tumor samples.

Regarding this clone: Its antigen remains unidentified.

The TCR comes from a human donor with glioblastoma. The source was blood, collected after dendritic cell vaccination. The chain links TRBV7-3 to TRBJ1-2, with a possible D match to TRBD1 (6 bases). CDR3 DNA: TGTGCCAGCAGCGAAAGGCCCAGGGGTGCGCTGCTCTATGGCTACACCTTC. Translated: CASSERPRGALLYGYTF. Drawing the rest from reference TRBV7-3 and TRBJ1-2, the complete variable domain is GAGVSQTPSNKVTEKGKYVELRCDPISGHTALYWYRQSLGQGPEFLIYFQGTGAADDSGLPNDRFFAVRPEGSVSTLKIQRTERGDSAVYLCASSERPRGALLYGYTFGSGTRLTVV.